The clone carrying this TCR beta chain occurred a few times. This CDR3 region has 14 residues. The germline V gene encodes CDR1 SNHLY and CDR2 FYNNEI. V gave up 8 bases and J gave up 0 bases, with 11 bases separating them. The record originates from a study of blood T cell repertoires in COVID-19. Study-level information: T cells, B-cell-depleted T cells, or PBMCs provided the cDNA or gDNA that served as material.

In the original workflow: The assay estimated nucleated cells by amplifying reference gene primers. Sequencing used immunoSEQ multiplex PCR; TCRdb keeps in-frame clones, though not all of them. V and J calls and clone size follow that table, whereas D and trimming were derived from the DNA. This sample has about 250,000 clones; 86% occur once, and the top ten carry approximately 6%. This chain links TRBV2 with TRBJ1-3; no definite D call. Specimen: peripheral blood. This receptor was identified in a woman of 80 years or more with COVID-19, enrolled during active disease. The CDR3 DNA is TGTGCCAGCTCAGCGGGGAGCTCTGGAAACACCATATATTTT. It translates to CASSAGSSGNTIYF.